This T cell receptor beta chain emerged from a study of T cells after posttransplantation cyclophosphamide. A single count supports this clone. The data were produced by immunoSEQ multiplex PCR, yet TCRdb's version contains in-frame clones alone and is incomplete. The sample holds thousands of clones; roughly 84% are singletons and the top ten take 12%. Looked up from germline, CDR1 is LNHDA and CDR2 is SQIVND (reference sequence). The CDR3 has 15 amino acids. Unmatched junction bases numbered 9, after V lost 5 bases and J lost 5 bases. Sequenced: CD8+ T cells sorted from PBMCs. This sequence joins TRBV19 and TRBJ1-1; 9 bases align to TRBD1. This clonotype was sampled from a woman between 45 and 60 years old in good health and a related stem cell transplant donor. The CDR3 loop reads CASSPYRGLGTEAFF. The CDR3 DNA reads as TGTGCCAGTAGTCCCTACAGGGGGCTAGGAACTGAAGCTTTCTTT.